The 17 T cell receptor beta chains below come from one sample, sequenced in a study of preoperative IRX-2 immunotherapy in early breast cancer. Sample treatment: preoperative locoregional IRX-2 cytokine immunotherapy. Produced via immunoSEQ multiplex PCR; TCRdb's table is partial and in-frame only. The profile shows a few thousand clones, around 74% of them singletons. The input for sequencing was tumor tissue, taken after IRX-2 immunotherapy. The receptors originated from a human donor with breast cancer.

The chain carries TRBV18 and TRBJ1-2; D might be TRBD1 (5 bases). Germline assignment: CDR1 KGHSH and CDR2 LQKENI. Trimming left V 6 bases short and J 2 bases short, with 19 bases between. CDR3 size: 16 residues. Here the CDR3 reads CASSGTLGGSNYGYTF. The CDR3 coding sequence is TGTGCCAGCTCGGGGACGCTGGGCGGATCCAACTATGGCTACACCTTC.

The chain links TRBV11-3 to TRBJ2-2; possible D gene TRBD1, 5 bases. In germline, CDR1 is SGHNT, CDR2 YENEEA. The V gene lost 3 bases and the J gene lost 0 bases, with 20 bases spanning the gap. The CDR3 contains 19 residues. The chain's CDR3 is CASSLALGQRGANTGELFF. CDR3 DNA sequence: TGTGCCAGCAGCTTGGCCCTTGGTCAAAGGGGCGCGAACACCGGGGAGCTGTTTTTT.

This clone was recorded once. The chain employs TRBV28 and TRBJ2-4, with D possibly being TRBD1 (5 bases). The V end was cut by 4 bases, the J end by 7 bases, with 14 bases between. The CDR3 has 14 amino acids. Germline CDR1 and CDR2: MDHEN and SYDVKM. Here the CDR3 DNA reads TGTGCCAGCAGTTATTCGCAGGGTCGGAACATTCAGTACTTC. Translating it yields CASSYSQGRNIQYF.

The chain recombines TRBV6-8 with TRBJ1-1; 9 nucleotides align to TRBD1. The junction had 7 bases not matched to a gene; V was cut back by 7 bases and J by 1 base. The CDR3 loop spans 15 amino acids. Germline lookup yields CDR1 MNHGY and CDR2 SAAAGT. This chain's CDR3 is CASNGQGRKNTEAFF. The CDR3 DNA sequence: TGTGCCAGCAATGGACAGGGGCGAAAGAACACTGAAGCTTTCTTT.

The chain employs TRBV19 and TRBJ2-1, with 10 bases matching TRBD2. The CDR3 covers 16 residues. J was trimmed by 4 bases and V by 4 bases; bases with no gene match: 7. Germline lookup yields CDR1 LNHDA and CDR2 SQIVND (reference sequence). The CDR3 nucleotides read TGTGCCAGTAGTAAAACAGGACTAGCGGATTACAATGAGCAGTTCTTC. It codes for CASSKTGLADYNEQFF.

The chain uses TRBV7-1 and TRBJ1-1; TRBD1 aligns across 9 bases. TRBV7-1 carries the ORF label, with uncertain function. The CDR3 loop spans 15 amino acids. The V and J ends lost 6 bases and 5 bases, in that order; junction bases with no gene match: 10. The CDR3 protein is CASSSVGQGQTEAFF. CDR3 coding DNA: TGTGCCAGCAGTTCGGTGGGACAGGGACAGACTGAAGCTTTCTTT.

The chain is built from TRBV14 and TRBJ2-1, with TRBD1 matching over 9 bases. CDR3 length: 18 residues. V lost 3 bases to trimming and J lost 8 bases; unmatched junction nucleotides: 17. CDR1 and CDR2 from the germline V gene are SGHDN and FVKESK. The CDR3 reads CASSHLPGQGIGRDEQFF. DNA for the CDR3: TGTGCCAGCAGCCACCTACCGGGACAGGGTATCGGAAGGGATGAGCAGTTCTTC.

This chain uses TRBV1 with TRBJ2-5; whether TRBD2, the table's D call, matches the DNA was not checked. TRBV1 has pseudogene status. This CDR3 region has 13 residues. The CDR3 DNA is TGCGCCAGCAGCCGACTAGCGGGAGAGACCCAGTACTTC. Its protein is CASSRLAGETQYF.

The chain couples TRBV18 to TRBJ2-5, with a tentative D call TRBD1 (5 bases). Trimming shortened V by 2 bases and J by 7 bases, and 14 bases separated the two germline ends. The CDR3 has 14 residues. In germline, CDR1 is KGHSH, CDR2 LQKENI. For the CDR3, the DNA is TGTGCCAGCTCACCAGTGGCAGGGATGACGACCCAGTACTTC. This gives the protein CASSPVAGMTTQYF.

The table lists this clone with a few counts. The chain combines TRBV28 with TRBJ2-7; 7 nucleotides align to TRBD2. The V gene's germline CDR1 is MDHEN and CDR2 SYDVKM. J was trimmed by 1 base and V by 4 bases; bases with no gene match: 7. The CDR3 runs to 15 residues. The CDR3 spells CASSSPGGSSYEQYF. In DNA, the CDR3 is TGTGCCAGCAGTTCCCCTGGCGGGAGTTCCTACGAGCAGTACTTC.

This chain joins TRBV19 and TRBJ2-1, with 8 bases aligning to TRBD2. The V segment lost 4 bases and the J segment 7 bases; nucleotides outside the gene matches: 9. This CDR3 region has 15 residues. The V gene's germline CDR1 is LNHDA and CDR2 SQIVND (reference sequence). CDR3 sequence reads: CASSNTGGPWNEQFF. CDR3 DNA sequence: TGTGCCAGTAGTAACACGGGAGGGCCTTGGAATGAGCAGTTCTTC.

By proportion, this clone is medium-sized. This chain joins TRBV11-3 and TRBJ1-2; D remains unclear. Germline V gene data show CDR1 as SGHNT and CDR2 as YENEEA. V was shortened by 3 bases and J by 4 bases, with 18 bases between the two germline ends. This CDR3 is built from 16 residues. Here the CDR3 reads CASSLGPKLMGYGYTF. CDR3 in DNA: TGTGCCAGCAGCTTGGGCCCTAAGTTGATGGGCTATGGCTACACCTTC.

This chain uses TRBV18 with TRBJ2-1, with 10 bases lining up with TRBD1. Germline V gene lookup returns CDR1 KGHSH and CDR2 LQKENI. The CDR3 has 15 residues. The trim removed 5 bases at V and 6 bases at J, leaving 7 bases unmatched. This CDR3 reads CASSVDRGHGNEQFF. CDR3 coding DNA: TGTGCCAGCTCAGTTGACAGGGGGCATGGCAATGAGCAGTTCTTC.

This clone ranks as medium-sized. V gene TRBV30 combines with J gene TRBJ2-5; D tentatively fits TRBD1 or TRBD2 (6 bases each). Germline values: CDR1 GTSNPN, CDR2 SVGIG (reference sequence). The ends were cut back, 5 bases at V and 4 bases at J, with 14 bases in the middle. CDR3 length: 13 amino acids. The CDR3 nucleotides read TGTGCCTGGTCTGTACAGGGAGGAGAGACCCAGTACTTC. It specifies CAWSVQGGETQYF.

The V gene is TRBV11-3, the J gene TRBJ2-1; D ambiguous. V lost 0 bases, J lost 0 bases, and 6 bases lay in between. The CDR3 is 15 residues long. Per germline, CDR1 SGHNT and CDR2 YENEEA. The CDR3, as DNA: TGTGCCAGCAGCTTAGAAGAGAGCTCCTACAATGAGCAGTTCTTC. Protein product: CASSLEESSYNEQFF.

The CDR3 loop is CASSLDTSQDEQYF. The DNA for the CDR3 is TGTGCCAGCAGTTTGGACACGTCTCAGGACGAGCAGTACTTC. The rearrangement uses TRBV28 and TRBJ2-7, with D possibly matching TRBD1 (5 bases). The CDR3 spans 14 residues. The germline gives CDR1 MDHEN, CDR2 SYDVKM. V gave up 3 bases and J gave up 5 bases, with 14 bases separating them. The full variable domain, rest sourced from reference TRBV28 and TRBJ2-7, is DVKVTQSSRYLVKRTGEKVFLECVQDMDHENMFWYRQDPGLGLRLIYFSYDVKMKEKGDIPEGYSVSREKKERFSLILESASTNQTSMYLCASSLDTSQDEQYFGPGTRLTVT.

This clone was counted a few times. The J gene is TRBJ1-1, the V gene TRBV6-8; a weak D match, TRBD1 (6 bases). The CDR3 is made up of 17 amino acids. V was cut by 7 bases and J by 0 bases, with 21 bases left in between. Germline V gives CDR1 MNHGY, CDR2 SAAAGT. The CDR3 region is CASTVPPGHLMNTEAFF. In DNA, the CDR3 is TGTGCCAGCACCGTCCCCCCGGGACACCTAATGAACACTGAAGCTTTCTTT.